What follows are 12 T cell receptor beta chains derived from one specimen sequenced in a study of blood T cells in healthy people across ages (dated by TCRdb to 2015 to 2017). The library was made by 5' RACE. For sequencing, an Illumina HiSeq 2500 was employed. A second PCR of roughly 6 to 11 cycles was run with a J-beta primer mix and a sample-barcoded 5' primer. TCRdb reran the public reads through fastp at Q25 and MiXCR, keeping productive beta chains. Identical CDR3 protein sequences are pooled into one entry, listed with their most common genes and DNA. The sample table records about 1.1 million distinct CDR3 sequences; less than 45% of these occur just once. The ten largest clones take up roughly 13% of the sample. The sequenced sample consisted of blood. The origin of the receptors is a man aged 18-30 years in good health.

The chain joins TRBV9 to TRBJ2-2, with 8 positions matching TRBD1. Germline loops: CDR1 SGDLS, CDR2 YYNGEE. This CDR3 comprises 14 residues. The J segment lost 7 bases and the V segment lost 2 bases, leaving 4 bases of the junction unmatched. CDR3 nucleotide sequence: TGTGCCAGCAGCGTGGACAGGGTGTTCGGGGAGCTGTTTTTT. Translation gives CASSVDRVFGELFF.

J is TRBJ2-7 and V is TRBV11-3; D perhaps matches TRBD1 (6 bases). Trimming took off 5 bases at V and 7 bases at J, with 18 bases between the two ends. This CDR3 has 14 amino acids. CDR1 SGHNT and CDR2 YENEEA come from the germline V gene. The CDR3 DNA reads TGTGCCAGCAGCCCAACACAGGGTAACAATGAGCAGTACTTC. Translated: CASSPTQGNNEQYF.

The rearrangement links TRBV2 to TRBJ2-7; D is undetermined. The length of the CDR3 is 15 residues. V lost 1 base and J lost 7, with 17 bases in between. Germline lookup yields CDR1 SNHLY and CDR2 FYNNEI. CDR3: CASSEVRLSVDEQYF. The CDR3 bases are TGTGCCAGCAGTGAAGTACGTCTCTCTGTCGATGAGCAGTACTTC.

The rearrangement uses TRBV12-3 or TRBV12-4 and TRBJ1-2; tentative D call: TRBD1 (5 bases). Trimming shortened V by 2 bases and J by 8 bases, and 9 bases separated the two germline ends. The CDR3 loop spans 12 amino acids. In DNA form, the CDR3 reads TGTGCCAGCAGTTTAAGGGGCGGCGGCTACACCTTC. Protein: CASSLRGGGYTF.

The chain combines TRBV12-3 or TRBV12-4 with TRBJ2-1, with a tentative D call TRBD2 (7 bases). Deletions cut 1 base from V and 3 bases from J, with 13 bases between. The length of the CDR3 is 16 residues. In DNA, the CDR3 is TGTGCCAGCAGTTTAGGAGGGGGGGCGGGCTACAATGAGCAGTTCTTC. As protein: CASSLGGGAGYNEQFF.

This clonotype was detected many times. The chain has TRBV5-1 and TRBJ1-6, with unresolved D. CDR3 length equals 13 residues. Per germline, CDR1 SGHRS and CDR2 YFSETQ. V was pared by 0 bases and J by 10 bases, with 8 bases between. In DNA, the CDR3 is TGCGCCAGCAGCTTGGACCCTGGGTCACCCCTCCACTTT. It specifies CASSLDPGSPLHF. Full variable domain (rest looked up from reference TRBV5-1 and TRBJ1-6): KAGVTQTPRYLIKTRGQQVTLSCSPISGHRSVSWYQQTPGQGLQFLFEYFSETQRNKGNFPGRFSGRQFSNSRSEMNVSTLELGDSALYLCASSLDPGSPLHFGNGTRLTVT.

The V and J genes are TRBV7-6 and TRBJ2-3; D is perhaps TRBD2 (5 bases). V lost 3 bases and J lost 1, with 11 bases in between. The germline V gene has CDR1 SGHVS and CDR2 FNYEAQ. The CDR3 length is 15 residues. The CDR3 is CASSFGMSGTDTQYF. In DNA, the CDR3 is TGTGCCAGCAGCTTCGGGATGTCGGGCACAGATACGCAGTATTTT.

This clonotype was seen a few times. The chain joins TRBV4-2 to TRBJ2-1; 9 bases line up with TRBD1. The DNA end is more similar to TRBJ2-7, so the J call may be wrong. This CDR3 has 16 residues. The germline gives CDR1 LGHNA, CDR2 YNFKEQ. The CDR3 region has the DNA TGTGCCAGCAGCCATGACCGGGACAGGGCGTACAATGAGCAGTACTTC. Translated, it gives CASSHDRDRAYNEQYF.

CDR3 nucleotide sequence: TGTGCCAGCAGCTTCATAGCTAGCTCCTACAATGAGCAGTTCTTC. It codes for CASSFIASSYNEQFF. The genes are TRBV7-2 and TRBJ2-1; D uncertain. CDR1 is SGHTA and CDR2 is FQGNSA in the germline V gene. V was shortened by 3 bases and J by 0 bases, with 9 bases between the two germline ends. The CDR3 is 15 residues long.

There are a few counts of this clonotype. In nucleotides, the CDR3 is TGTGCCAGCAGCCTATTGAACCTTGACGCCGGAGAGGGCTACACCTTC. This codes for CASSLLNLDAGEGYTF. The gene calls are TRBV7-9 and TRBJ1-2; D gene unclear. The CDR3 has 16 residues. Germline CDR1 and CDR2: SEHNR and FQNEAQ (reference sequence). The V end lost 5 bases, the J end lost 8 bases, and 24 bases lay between the germline ends.

The chain is built from TRBV7-9 and TRBJ2-1; D possibly uses TRBD1 or TRBD2 (5 bases each). The assigned J gene may be wrong: the sequence end matches TRBJ2-7 better. CDR1 is SEHNR and CDR2 is FQNEAQ in the germline V gene (reference sequence). The CDR3 runs to 16 residues. The CDR3 nucleotides are TGTGCCAGCAGTTATACCGGGACCGCCTCCTACAATGAGCAGTACTTC. This translates into CASSYTGTASYNEQYF.

This clonotype has more than one count but fewer than ten. The chain links TRBV7-9 to TRBJ2-4, with a weak D call TRBD1 (6 bases). V was shortened by 3 bases and J by 0 bases, with 12 bases between the two germline ends. This CDR3 is 16 amino acids long. Germline CDR1 SEHNR, CDR2 FQNEAQ (reference sequence). The CDR3 reads CASSLTGRIAKNIQYF. In DNA, the CDR3 is TGTGCCAGCAGCTTGACAGGCCGTATAGCCAAAAACATTCAGTACTTC. Full variable domain (outside the CDR3, taken from reference TRBV7-9 and TRBJ2-4): DTGVSQNPRHKITKRGQNVTFRCDPISEHNRLYWYRQTLGQGPEFLTYFQNEAQLEKSRLLSDRFSAERPKGSFSTLEIQRTEQGDSAMYLCASSLTGRIAKNIQYFGAGTRLSVL.